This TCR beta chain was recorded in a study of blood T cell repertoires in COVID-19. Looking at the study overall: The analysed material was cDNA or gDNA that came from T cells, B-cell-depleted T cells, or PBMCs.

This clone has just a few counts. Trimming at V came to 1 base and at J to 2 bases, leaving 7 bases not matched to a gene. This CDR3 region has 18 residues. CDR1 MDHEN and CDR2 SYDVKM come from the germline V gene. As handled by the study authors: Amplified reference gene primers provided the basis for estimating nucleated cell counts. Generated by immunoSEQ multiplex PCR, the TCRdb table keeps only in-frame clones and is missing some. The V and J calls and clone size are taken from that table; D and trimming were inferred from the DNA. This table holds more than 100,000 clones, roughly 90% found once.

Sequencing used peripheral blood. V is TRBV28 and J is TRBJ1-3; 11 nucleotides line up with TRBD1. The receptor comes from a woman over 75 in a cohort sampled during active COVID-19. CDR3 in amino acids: CASSLSFLGQGAGNTIYF. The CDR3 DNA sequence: TGTGCCAGCAGTTTATCCTTCCTGGGACAGGGGGCTGGAAACACCATATATTTT.